These T cell receptor beta chains were read from a single sample in a study of T cell responses to AZD1222 COVID-19 vaccine. Some clones are missing from TCRdb's copy, which holds only in-frame ones; the method was immunoSEQ multiplex PCR. The table records about 100,000 clones, about 89% of them present only once. Material: peripheral blood, obtained on day 0 of AZD1222 vaccination. The receptors originated from an adult in good health. CDR3s include the opening cysteine and the closing phenylalanine or tryptophan. D genes are given only for firm matches. Size values are once, few and many counts, or a class for expanded clones, and some rows have none.

>-|TRBV6-5|-|TRBJ1-1
TGTGCCAGCAGTTCCCCGGACTCGGCTGAAGCTTTCTTT
CASSSPDSAEAFF
>-|TRBV28|-|TRBJ1-6
TGTGCCAGCAGTTCCGGGGACGTATCACCCCTCCACTTT
CASSSGDVSPLHF
>-|TRBV7-9|-|TRBJ2-7
TGTGCCAGCAGCTTAGGTGGTATTTACGAGCAGTACTTC
CASSLGGIYEQYF
>-|TRBV5-1|TRBD2|TRBJ2-7
TGCGCCAGCAGCTTGGGTCTTGCGGGAGGGCACCTAAGCTCCTACGAGCAGTACTTC
CASSLGLAGGHLSSYEQYF
>-|TRBV30|-|TRBJ1-2
TGTGCCTGGCGTACACCGAATTTGGATGGCTACACCTTC
CAWRTPNLDGYTF
>-|TRBV5-4|-|TRBJ1-1
TGTGCCAGCAGCTTGGCCCATGCAAATGAAGCTTTCTTT
CASSLAHANEAFF
>-|TRBV7-8|-|TRBJ1-6
TGTGCCAGCAGCTTAGCGAGGCTGACATATTCACCCCTCCACTTT
CASSLARLTYSPLHF
>-|TRBV10-1|TRBD2|TRBJ2-1
TGCGCCAGCAGGAGCGGGACTAGCGGGAACAATGAGCAGTTCTTC
CASRSGTSGNNEQFF
>-|TRBV19|TRBD1|TRBJ1-2
TGTGCCAGTAGTAGGGGGACAGAGGACTATGGCTACACCTTC
CASSRGTEDYGYTF
>-|TRBV5-6|TRBD2|TRBJ2-7
TGTGCCAGCAGCTTGATTGGAGCGGGGAATATCTACGAGCAGTACTTC
CASSLIGAGNIYEQYF
>-|TRBV15|TRBD1|TRBJ1-1
TGTGCCACCAGCAGGGGGGACAGGGGAGGGGGCACTGAAGCTTTCTTT
CATSRGDRGGGTEAFF
>-|TRBV5-1|-|TRBJ1-5
TGCGCCAGCAGCTTGGACGGGATACTGGGCAATCAGCCCCAGCATTTT
CASSLDGILGNQPQHF
>-|TRBV28|-|TRBJ1-5
TGTGCCAGCAGTTTAGATGGGGGAAGATATAGCAATCAGCCCCAGCATTTT
CASSLDGGRYSNQPQHF
>-|TRBV10-3|-|TRBJ1-6
TGTGCCATCAGTGTTTCAGGTCGGAATAATTCACCCCTCCACTTT
CAISVSGRNNSPLHF
>-|TRBV4-2|-|TRBJ1-5
TGTGCCAGCAGGGGGACTGCGGGGGAGGGTCAGCCCCAGCATTTT
CASRGTAGEGQPQHF
>-|TRBV7-8|-|TRBJ2-5
TGTGCCAGCAGCTTAGACCAGGGACAAGAGACCCAGTACTTC
CASSLDQGQETQYF
>-|TRBV5-1|-|TRBJ1-4
TGCGCCAGCAGCTTGGTCGGACAGCTTAAACTGTTTTTT
CASSLVGQLKLFF
>-|TRBV6-6|TRBD1|TRBJ2-2
TGTGCCAGCAGTTACACGACAGGGGGCTTCGGGGAGCTGTTTTTT
CASSYTTGGFGELFF
>once|TRBV20-1|-|TRBJ2-5
TGCAGTGCCCAGGGTTTAGAGACCCAGTACTTC
CSAQGLETQYF
>-|TRBV28|-|TRBJ1-1
TGTGCCAGCAACCACAGGGATAGTACTGAAGCTTTCTTT
CASNHRDSTEAFF